What follows are 8 T cell receptor beta chains derived from one specimen sequenced in a study of beta chain features in type 1 diabetes. Expressed TCRB transcripts got sequenced, as all isolated RNA was reverse transcribed. Method: immunoSEQ multiplex PCR; TCRdb's copy keeps in-frame clones and lacks some. Among about 240,000 clones listed, 25% to 30% were seen once. Sequencing input: central memory CD4+ T cells from blood. Receptor source: a man aged 30-40 years in good health.

This clone was seen a few times. The genes are TRBV4-3 and TRBJ2-1; 10 bases are shared with TRBD1. The CDR3 has 16 residues. The V segment lost 3 bases and the J segment 6 bases; nucleotides outside the gene matches: 8. Germline V gene sequence: CDR1 LGHNA, CDR2 YSLEER. The CDR3 loop reads CASSQPAGQGSNEQFF. CDR3 in DNA: TGCGCCAGCAGCCAGCCTGCGGGACAGGGGTCCAATGAGCAGTTCTTC.

The chain joins TRBV27 to TRBJ1-1, with unresolved D. The CDR3 covers 14 residues. Germline lookup yields CDR1 MNHEY and CDR2 SMNVEV (reference sequence). V lost 2 bases, J lost 4 bases, and 11 bases lay in between. The CDR3 region has the DNA TGTGCCAGCAGTTTAAAGGATTATGGCACTGAAGCTTTCTTT. Its protein is CASSLKDYGTEAFF.

The chain combines TRBV19 with TRBJ1-5, with 7 bases matching TRBD1. Per the germline V gene, CDR1 is LNHDA and CDR2 is SQIVND (reference sequence). This CDR3 contains 12 residues. With V trimmed by 7 bases and J by 5 bases, 2 bases remained unmatched. CDR3 in DNA: TGTGCCAGTATGGGACAGTATCAGCCCCAGCATTTT. The encoded protein is CASMGQYQPQHF.

The rearrangement uses TRBV5-6 and TRBJ1-5; 7 bases fit TRBD1. V dropped 0 bases and J dropped 9; count of bases not matched to a gene: 0. The CDR3 extends over 12 amino acids. Germline-derived CDR1 and CDR2 are SGHDT and YYEEEE. DNA for the CDR3: TGTGCCAGCAGCTTGGGGGACAGGCCCCAGCATTTT. Its translation is CASSLGDRPQHF.

CDR3 in DNA: TGTGCCTGGATGCAGTCAACGAACACTGAAGCTTTCTTT. Translation gives CAWMQSTNTEAFF. This chain uses TRBV30 with TRBJ1-1, with unresolved D. CDR3 size: 13 residues. V shed 4 bases and J shed 1 base, with 10 bases lying between them. In germline, CDR1 is GTSNPN, CDR2 SVGIG (reference sequence).

The V call is TRBV4-3, the J call TRBJ1-5; unclear D gene. The V end lost 0 bases, the J end lost 4 bases, and 4 bases lay between the germline ends. Germline V lookup: CDR1 LGHNA, CDR2 YSLEER. This CDR3 is built from 13 residues. CDR3: CASSQDMNQPQHF. In nucleotides, the CDR3 is TGCGCCAGCAGCCAAGATATGAATCAGCCCCAGCATTTT.

This chain joins TRBV18 and TRBJ2-7; the match to TRBD1 covers 7 bases. The CDR3 runs 13 residues. V was pared by 1 base and J by 5 bases, with 2 bases of the junction left unmatched. Germline V CDR1 and CDR2: KGHSH, LQKENI. Here the CDR3 DNA reads TGTGCCAGCTCACCACGACAGGGTAACGAGCAGTACTTC. It specifies CASSPRQGNEQYF.

This sequence joins TRBV27 and TRBJ2-3; D gene unclear. Germline lookup yields CDR1 MNHEY and CDR2 SMNVEV (reference sequence). This CDR3 has 11 amino acids. In DNA form, the CDR3 reads TGTACGGCCGGGCGCACAGATACGCAGTATTTT. It yields the protein CTAGRTDTQYF.